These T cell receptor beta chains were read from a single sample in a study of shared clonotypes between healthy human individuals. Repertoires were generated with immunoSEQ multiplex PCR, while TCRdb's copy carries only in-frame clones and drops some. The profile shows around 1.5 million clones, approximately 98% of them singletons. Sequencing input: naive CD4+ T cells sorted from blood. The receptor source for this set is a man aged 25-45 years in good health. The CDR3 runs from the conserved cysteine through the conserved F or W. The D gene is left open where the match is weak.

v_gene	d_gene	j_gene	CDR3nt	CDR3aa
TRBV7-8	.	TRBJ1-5	TGTGCCAGCAGCCCGCTACAGGAACGGCCCCAGCATTTT	CASSPLQERPQHF
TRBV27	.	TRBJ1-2	TGTGCCAGCAGTCGCGCCCTTCAGGGACGTCAAAACTATGGCTACACCTTC	CASSRALQGRQNYGYTF
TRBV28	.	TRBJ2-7	TGTGCCGCGTTCGGGGCAGGACCTCGGGGGCTCGAGCAGTACTTC	CAAFGAGPRGLEQYF
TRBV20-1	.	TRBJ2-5	TGCAGTGCAGGGACACAAGAGACCCAGTACTTC	CSAGTQETQYF
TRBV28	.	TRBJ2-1	TGTGCCAGCAGACTGATCAATGAGCAGTTCTTC	CASRLINEQFF
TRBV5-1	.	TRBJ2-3	TGCGCCAGCAGCCTCAAGAGCAACGCAGATACGCAGTATTTT	CASSLKSNADTQYF
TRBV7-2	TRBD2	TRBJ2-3	TGTGCCAGCAGCCGGACTAGCGGGAGTACAGATACGCAGTATTTT	CASSRTSGSTDTQYF
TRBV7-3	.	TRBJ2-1	TGTGCCAGCAGCCCCAAAGCCTTTAATGAGCAGTTCTTC	CASSPKAFNEQFF
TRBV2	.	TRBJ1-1	TGTGCCAGCAGGGGGGATAATACTGAAGCTTTCTTT	CASRGDNTEAFF
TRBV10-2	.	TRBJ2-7	TGCGCCAGCATGGGTACGGGGTACGAGCAGTACTTC	CASMGTGYEQYF
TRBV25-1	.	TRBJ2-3	TGTGCCAGCACCTGGTCGGGTGCAGATACGCAGTATTTT	CASTWSGADTQYF
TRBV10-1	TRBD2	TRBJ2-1	TGCGCCAGCAGTGAGTCCCGACTAGCGGGAGAACATGAGCAGTTCTTC	CASSESRLAGEHEQFF
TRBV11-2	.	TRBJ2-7	TGTGCCAGCAGTCAGAGTTCCTACGAGCAGTACTTC	CASSQSSYEQYF
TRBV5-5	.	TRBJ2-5	TGTGCCAGCAGCTTGGCCATAAGGAGACTACTATCGGGGGAGACCCAGTACTTC	CASSLAIRRLLSGETQYF